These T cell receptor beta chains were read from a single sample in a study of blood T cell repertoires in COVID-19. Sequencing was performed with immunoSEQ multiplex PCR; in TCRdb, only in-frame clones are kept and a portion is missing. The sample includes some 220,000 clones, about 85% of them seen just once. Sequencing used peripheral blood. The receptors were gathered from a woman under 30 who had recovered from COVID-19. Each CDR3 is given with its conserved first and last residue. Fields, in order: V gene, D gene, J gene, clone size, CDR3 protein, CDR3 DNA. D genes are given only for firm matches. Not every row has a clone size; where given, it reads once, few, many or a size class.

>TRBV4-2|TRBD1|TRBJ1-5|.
CASSQGGGSHQPQHF
TGTGCCAGCAGCCAAGGAGGGGGCTCCCATCAGCCCCAGCATTTT
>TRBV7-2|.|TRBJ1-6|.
CASRPTSSYNSPLHF
TGTGCCAGCAGGCCGACAAGTTCTTATAATTCACCCCTCCACTTT
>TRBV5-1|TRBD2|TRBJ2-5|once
CASSPPSGRAAWTQYF
TGCGCCAGCAGCCCACCTAGCGGGAGAGCCGCTTGGACCCAGTACTTC
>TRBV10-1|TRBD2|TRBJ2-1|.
CASSGVLAASGRDYNEQFF
TGCGCCAGCAGTGGAGTCCTAGCCGCGAGCGGGAGGGACTACAATGAGCAGTTCTTC
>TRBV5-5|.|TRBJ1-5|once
CASSLPTPGQPQHF
TGTGCCAGCAGCCTCCCGACCCCGGGGCAGCCCCAGCATTTT
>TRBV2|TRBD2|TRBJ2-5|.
CASKRGLASQETQYF
TGTGCCAGCAAAAGAGGACTAGCGTCCCAAGAGACCCAGTACTTC
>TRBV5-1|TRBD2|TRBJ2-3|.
CASSIGLAKTDTQYF
TGCGCCAGCAGCATTGGACTAGCGAAGACAGATACGCAGTATTTT
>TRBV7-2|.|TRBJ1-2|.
CASSLVYRQLNYGYTF
TGTGCCAGCAGCTTAGTATATAGACAGCTAAACTATGGCTACACCTTC
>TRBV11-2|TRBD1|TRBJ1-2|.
CASSLRPGQGLYGYTF
TGTGCCAGCAGCTTGAGACCGGGACAGGGCCTTTATGGCTACACCTTC
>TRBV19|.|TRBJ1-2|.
CASSTRQSYSYGYTF
TGTGCCAGTAGTACCCGACAGTCCTATTCCTATGGCTACACCTTC
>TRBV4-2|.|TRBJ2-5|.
CASSQEDKKETQYF
TGTGCCAGCAGCCAAGAGGACAAAAAAGAGACCCAGTACTTC
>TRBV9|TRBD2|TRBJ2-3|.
CASSVEAGVTDTQYF
TGTGCCAGCAGCGTAGAGGCGGGAGTCACGGATACGCAGTATTTT
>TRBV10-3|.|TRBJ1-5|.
CAISERGAESNQPQHF
TGTGCCATCAGTGAACGCGGGGCCGAGAGCAATCAGCCCCAGCATTTT
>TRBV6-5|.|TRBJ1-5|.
CASSSSQGWNQPQHF
TGTGCCAGCAGTTCCTCACAGGGTTGGAATCAGCCCCAGCATTTT
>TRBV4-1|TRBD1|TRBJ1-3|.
CASSPISDRGLHTIYF
TGCGCCAGCAGCCCAATATCGGACAGGGGGCTCCACACCATATATTTT
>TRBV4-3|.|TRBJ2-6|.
CASSPSGGGANVLTF
TGCGCCAGCAGCCCCAGCGGAGGGGGGGCCAACGTCCTGACTTTC
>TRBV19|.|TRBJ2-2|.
CASSIGQGPTGELFF
TGTGCCAGTAGTATAGGGCAGGGGCCCACCGGGGAGCTGTTTTTT
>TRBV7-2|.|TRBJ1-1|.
CASSLRHFMNTEAFF
TGTGCCAGCAGCTTACGACACTTCATGAACACTGAAGCTTTCTTT
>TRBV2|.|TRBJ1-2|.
CASSDSGGYTF
TGTGCCAGCAGTGACAGCGGGGGCTACACCTTC
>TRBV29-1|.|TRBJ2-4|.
CSFGVDSVQYF
TGCAGCTTCGGGGTGGACAGTGTTCAGTACTTC
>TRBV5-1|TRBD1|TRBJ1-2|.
CASSPGQTYGYTF
TGCGCCAGCAGCCCGGGACAGACCTATGGCTACACCTTC
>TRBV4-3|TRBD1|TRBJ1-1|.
CASSQDSGTGAFTEAFF
TGCGCCAGCAGCCAAGATAGTGGGACAGGGGCTTTCACTGAAGCTTTCTTT
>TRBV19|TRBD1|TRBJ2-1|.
CASSIHSDRDRQYNEQFF
TGTGCCAGTAGTATCCACTCGGACCGGGACAGGCAATACAATGAGCAGTTCTTC
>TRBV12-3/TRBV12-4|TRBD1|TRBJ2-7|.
CASGPTGEHEQYF
TGTGCCAGCGGACCGACAGGGGAACACGAGCAGTACTTC
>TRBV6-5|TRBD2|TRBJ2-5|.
CASSSVGGSETQYF
TGTGCCAGCAGTTCGGTCGGCGGGAGCGAGACCCAGTACTTC
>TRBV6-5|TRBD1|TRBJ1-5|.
CASTNDRGNQPQHF
TGTGCCAGCACCAATGACAGGGGAAATCAGCCCCAGCATTTT
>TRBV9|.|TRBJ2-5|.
CASSVGTFEQETQYF
TGTGCCAGCAGCGTAGGAACCTTTGAGCAAGAGACCCAGTACTTC
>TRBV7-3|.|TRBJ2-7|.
CASSLGVTGYFEQYF
TGTGCCAGCAGCTTAGGAGTCACAGGGTACTTCGAGCAGTACTTC
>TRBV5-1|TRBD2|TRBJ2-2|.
CASSLVSGRTGELFF
TGCGCCAGCAGCTTGGTGAGCGGGAGAACCGGGGAGCTGTTTTTT
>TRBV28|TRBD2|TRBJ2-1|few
CASSTSLGGGVNEQFF
TGTGCCAGCAGTACCTCCCTCGGGGGAGGGGTGAATGAGCAGTTCTTC
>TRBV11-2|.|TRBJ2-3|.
CASSLERTYTDTQYF
TGTGCCAGCAGCTTAGAGCGAACGTACACAGATACGCAGTATTTT
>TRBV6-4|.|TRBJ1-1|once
CASSPGPNTEAFF
TGTGCCAGCAGCCCTGGGCCTAACACTGAAGCTTTCTTT
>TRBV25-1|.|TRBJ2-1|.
CASSEFRGRNEQFF
TGTGCCAGCAGTGAATTCAGGGGTAGGAATGAGCAGTTCTTC
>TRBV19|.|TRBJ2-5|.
CATREARAQETQYF
TGTGCCACTAGAGAAGCTAGAGCTCAAGAGACCCAGTACTTC
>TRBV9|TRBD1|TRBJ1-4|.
CASSVVSGGGEKLFF
TGTGCCAGCAGCGTGGTCTCAGGGGGTGGAGAAAAACTGTTTTTT